This T cell receptor beta chain was observed in a study of T cell responses to AZD1222 COVID-19 vaccine. Overall study results and limits: Reportedly, nearly half the spike-specific TCRs target unmutated variant regions. Most donors were white British and more were female, and clonal diversity was possibly underestimated. Among those given AZD1222, only 6 or 7 were seropositive at baseline. Repertoire sampling was restricted to post-peak T cell response timepoints.

In this sample, this clone turned up once. Its antigen is unidentified. The assay was immunoSEQ multiplex PCR, and TCRdb's table has in-frame clones only and misses some. The sample includes 110,000 to 150,000 clones, 90% to 95% of them seen just once. The germline V gene encodes CDR1 LNHDA and CDR2 SQIVND (reference sequence). V was cut by 5 bases and J by 4 bases, with 12 bases left in between. The CDR3 extends over 13 amino acids. The rearrangement joins TRBV19 to TRBJ2-7, with D tentatively TRBD1 or TRBD2 (5 bases each). The sample consisted of peripheral blood, taken after recovery from COVID-19. The source of this sequence is an adult who had recovered from COVID-19. CDR3 protein: CASSAGTDYEQYF. As DNA, the CDR3 is TGTGCCAGTAGTGCCGGGACGGATTACGAGCAGTACTTC.